The present T cell receptor (beta chain) was sequenced within a study of blood T cells in healthy people across ages. Study results and limitations: Not knowing donor CMV status may have confounded expanded clonotype changes.

Through a sample-barcoded 5' primer and a J-beta primer mix, a second PCR was run for about 6 to 12 cycles. One entry per CDR3 protein results from TCRdb running MiXCR on the 5' RACE reads. The data contain roughly 700,000 distinct CDR3 sequences, around half of them singletons. V shed 4 bases, J shed 2 bases, and the junction held 9 bases outside the gene matches. Germline V gene sequence: CDR1 SQVTM, CDR2 ANQGSEA. This CDR3 has 17 amino acids. Every sample yielded at least 6.5 million isolated PBMCs. This clonotype has a handful of counts. What it recognizes is unknown. The TCR originated in a woman aged 55-69 years in good health. V and J are TRBV29-1 and TRBJ2-5; TRBD2 matches 14 bases. The material sequenced was blood. The CDR3 protein is CSVGGLAGALRQETQYF. Here the CDR3 DNA reads TGCAGCGTTGGGGGACTAGCGGGAGCCCTTAGGCAAGAGACCCAGTACTTC.